This T cell receptor (beta chain) was sequenced in a study of identical twins (dated by TCRdb to the mid-2010s). The study in broad terms: The study deep-sequenced TCR alpha and beta repertoires from monozygotic twins, unrelated adults of various ages and cord blood to test whether fetal clonotypes persist. To rule out contamination, the twin experiments were replicated at different times with different library preparation protocols.

To prepare the library, 5' RACE was applied. The data were produced on an Illumina HiSeq 2000. Template switching introduced a universal primer binding site; the final cDNA contained a unique molecular identifier, enabling accurate counting of TCR cDNA molecules. Specific primers in the conserved constant-segment region were used to synthesize first-strand cDNA for TCR alpha and beta chains. To control for contamination, every cDNA library was double barcoded, receiving both a SMART-Mk sample barcode and Illumina barcodes. Two successive PCR steps introduced TruSeq adapter sequences along with Illumina sample barcodes. The TCR alpha and beta cDNA libraries were sequenced on the Illumina HiSeq platform using custom primers. The study's own analysis went as follows. Raw reads were processed with MiGEC to extract unique molecular identifiers, and MiXCR was used to determine CDR3 positions. Recombination models were inferred per individual with the repgenHMM and IGoR tools using an EM algorithm. The analysis of shared clonotypes was done with the tcR package in R, with sharing normalized by the product of cloneset sizes. Out-of-frame nonproductive sequences were analyzed to study raw recombination free of thymic and clonal selection effects. Using fastp at Q25 and MiXCR, TCRdb reprocessed the public reads and kept productive beta chains. Each entry is one CDR3 protein sequence, shown with its most common DNA and genes. These V and J calls derive from TCRdb rather than the authors' analysis. The table for this sample lists some 730,000 distinct CDR3 sequences; about 20% of them were counted only once. About an eighth of the sample rests with the top ten.

Overall study results and their limits: Compared with coincidental sharing between unrelated individuals, an excess of low generation-probability sequences was observed among out-of-frame TCR alpha sequences shared between twins. Invariant T cells such as MAIT and iNKT could partly confound zero-insertion analyses, though diverse VJ usage argued against this for most clonotypes. In monozygotic twins, recombination models systematically underestimated out-of-frame TCR alpha sharing, but the models matched the sharing seen between unrelated individuals. In beta out-of-frame sequences, excess twin sharing was weaker, because having fewer shared sequences lowered the signal-to-noise ratio. Fewer insertions were carried by abundant cord blood beta clonotypes; a weaker similar trend was observed in young adult naive repertoires, while no such trend was observed in memory repertoires. Because the same donors could not be followed over many years, the conclusions relied on cross-sectional statistical analysis.

All donors were healthy Caucasians. The twin cohort consisted of three pairs of female monozygotic twins, all aged about 18 to 29 years. Peripheral blood mononuclear cells were used as the source from which RNA for TCR libraries was isolated. Between the V and J ends, shortened by 5 bases and 6 bases respectively, the junction contains 8 bases. Per the germline V gene, KGHSH is the CDR1 and LQKENI is the CDR2. The CDR3 contains 11 residues, cysteine and phenylalanine counted. Solely the CDR3 DNA is kept, with 33 bases framed from the first base. This clonotype was counted between two and nine times. Its antigen remains undetermined. Per-base qualities were not stored, and no clone one base away is much larger. A further study also used this sample, focusing on T cells expressing NK-cell markers. The second study also describes: In sorted CD3+CD56+NKG2C+, CD3+CD56+NKG2C- and CD3+CD56-NKG2C+ T-cell subsets from several donors, TCR beta-chain repertoires were profiled. Among the eight sequenced donors, only one was HCMV-seronegative, while the other seven were HCMV-seropositive. To restrict sorting to alphabetaTCR-expressing T cells, an anti-gammadeltaTCR antibody was added in several experiments. In over 5 donors, the dominant CD3+CD56+NKG2C+ clonotypes were among the top 10 CD8+ clonotypes and accounted for roughly 1.0-8% of CD8+ T cells. Those dominant clonotypes were again the most abundant among CD3+CD56-NKG2C+ cells in a handful of donors, at about 28.3-60.1%. It remained unclear whether the expanded NKG2C-expressing T cell clones were specific for HCMV antigens. Randomly selected healthy volunteers, three men and five women, were used as the eight sequenced donors. A commercial ELISA kit detecting HCMV-specific IgG in serum was used to determine HCMV serostatus. For several donors, bulk peripheral blood T-cell repertoires were also sequenced from unsorted PBMC. Reads were demultiplexed and grouped by UMI with MIGEC, and clonotypes were assembled and quantified with MiTCR. To remove erroneous sequences, TCR cDNA sequences were retained only when supported by two or more reads. The tcR package was used for downstream repertoire analysis, and clonotypes were matched across fractions by CDR3 nucleotide sequence plus V segment. VDJmatch was used to annotate antigen specificity against VDJdb, with one amino acid substitution in CDR3 permitted.

Sequencing input: PBMCs. The sequence was collected from a woman younger than 35 in good health. The rearrangement combines TRBV18 with TRBJ2-7, and possibly TRBD1, on 5 matching bases. This receptor has the CDR3 CASSLQAEQYF. The bases read TGTGCCAGCTCATTACAGGCCGAGCAGTACTTC.